This TCR beta chain was obtained from a study of siplizumab effects on memory and regulatory T cells. The CDR3 covers 13 residues. Between the trimmed V and J ends, which lost 8 bases and 5 bases, there was a span of 10 bases. Germline assignment: CDR1 MNHEY and CDR2 SMNVEV (reference sequence). To note about this clone: The antigen remains unidentified.

Clones were read by immunoSEQ multiplex PCR, and TCRdb kept only the in-frame ones, dropping some. This sample has tens of thousands of clones, with more than 85% found just once. Overall study findings and caveats: The average Treg-derived proportion among mappable alloreactive CD4+ clones was 65% to 80% with siplizumab versus 25% to 30% in controls.

This receptor was identified in a human donor in good health. The chain is built from TRBV27 and TRBJ1-6; D perhaps matches TRBD1 (6 bases). The sample consisted of CD8+ T cells sorted from blood. CDR3 coding DNA: TGTGCCAGCCCGGGACAAGATAATTCACCCCTCCACTTT. It codes for CASPGQDNSPLHF.